The entry that follows covers one TCR beta chain sequence. A read error is possible here, since a much larger clone lies one base away. The investigators amplified TCR beta CDR3 regions from RNA transcripts. Carried out on the TCR CDR3, a first-round RT-PCR used the HTBI primer set. TCRdb independently ran MiXCR on the multiplex PCR reads; one entry per CDR3 protein. The table lists hundreds of thousands of distinct CDR3 sequences, approximately 14% of them singletons. The CDR3 is 15 amino acids. Germline CDR1 SQVTM, CDR2 ANQGSEA. This record comes from a study of T cells in Graves' hyperthyroidism and ophthalmopathy.

The genes are TRBV29-1 and TRBJ2-3; TRBD2 might be the D (5 bases). The clonotype originates from a man aged 18-30 years with Graves' ophthalmopathy. Sequences were obtained from blood. CDR3 sequence: CSLAHSGFSTDAQYF. The CDR3 DNA reads TGCAGCCTAGCTCACAGCGGATTTAGCACAGATGCGCAGTATTTT.